In its sample, the clone carrying this TCR beta chain was seen many times. The antigen is not known. CDR1 and CDR2 from the germline V gene are MNHNS and SASEGT. CDR3 length: 15 amino acids. V lost 5 bases and J 5 bases, leaving 15 bases between the germline ends. The data were obtained in a study of CD8 T cells in ankylosing spondylitis. Study-wide results and caveats: It appeared that ankylosing spondylitis blood was characterized by a TCR beta motif of fewer than ten highly homologous variants. Significantly higher representation of disease-linked clones was reported for matched ankylosing spondylitis synovial fluid.

TCRdb ran MiXCR on the 5' RACE reads and lists one entry per CDR3 protein. The table includes 750,000 to 850,000 distinct CDR3 sequences, roughly 12% detected once. The chain is built from TRBV6-1 and TRBJ1-4; D is uncertain. The clonotype comes from a male donor with ankylosing spondylitis. Input material: blood, either unsorted or a sorted T cell fraction (not recorded which). CDR3 sequence (DNA): TGTGCCAGCAGTCCTGGACGTTCCTTCAATGAAAAACTGTTTTTT. This gives the protein CASSPGRSFNEKLFF.